This T cell receptor (beta chain) was recovered during a study of cytomegalovirus exposure and HLA in healthy donors. Overall study findings and caveats: Sequencing depth across donors, presence/absence analyses assumed, was roughly uniform. For most subjects, TCR beta sequences were reported to predict HLA-A and HLA-B alleles with accuracy. Later analysis suggested most CMV-associated TCR beta chains were HLA-restricted.

With regard to this clone: Antigen specificity is unknown.

The PCR had 60 Vbeta and 13 Jbeta primers. Some clones are missing from TCRdb's copy, which holds only in-frame ones; the method was immunoSEQ multiplex PCR. The sample lists about 270,000 clones, around 66% occurring once. This receptor was taken from a female donor in good health and CMV-seronegative. The specimen sequenced was PBMCs.

CDR3 amino acids: CASSVDRVYGYTF. The CDR3, as DNA: TGTGCCAGCAGTGTCGACAGGGTCTATGGCTACACCTTC. The chain is built from TRBV14 and TRBJ1-2; 7 bases line up with TRBD1. Germline CDR1 and CDR2: SGHDN and FVKESK. Trimming removed 6 bases from V and 4 bases from J; junction bases left unmatched: 5. This CDR3 spans 13 amino acids.